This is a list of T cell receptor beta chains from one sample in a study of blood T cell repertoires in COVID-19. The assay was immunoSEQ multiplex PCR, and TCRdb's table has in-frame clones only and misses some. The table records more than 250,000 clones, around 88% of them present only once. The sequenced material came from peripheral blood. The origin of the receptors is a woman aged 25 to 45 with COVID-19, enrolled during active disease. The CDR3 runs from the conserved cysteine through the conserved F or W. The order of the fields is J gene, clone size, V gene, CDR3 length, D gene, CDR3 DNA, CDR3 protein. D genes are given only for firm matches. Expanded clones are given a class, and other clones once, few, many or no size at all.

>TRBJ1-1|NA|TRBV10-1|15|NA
TGCGCCAGCAGTGAGTCTAGACAGGTCCACACTGAAGCTTTCTTT
CASSESRQVHTEAFF
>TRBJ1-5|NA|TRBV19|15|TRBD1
TGTGCCAGTAGTACCACAGGGGGCTGGAATCAGCCCCAGCATTTT
CASSTTGGWNQPQHF
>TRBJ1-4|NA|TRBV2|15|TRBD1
TGTGCCAGCAGGATAGACAGGGGAACTAATGAAAAACTGTTTTTT
CASRIDRGTNEKLFF
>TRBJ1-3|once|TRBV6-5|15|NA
TGTGCCAGCAGCCTGCCCGACGTAGCCGGAAACACCATATATTTT
CASSLPDVAGNTIYF
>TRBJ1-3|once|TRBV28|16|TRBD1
TGTGCCAGCGGGTTCGACTTCGACAGGGTAGGAAACACCATATATTTT
CASGFDFDRVGNTIYF
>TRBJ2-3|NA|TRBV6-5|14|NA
TGTGCCATAACAGGGGGAGGGTCCTGGGATACGCAGTATTTT
CAITGGGSWDTQYF
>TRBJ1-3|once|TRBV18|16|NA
TGTGCCAGCTCACTACTAGACAGGAGTTCTGGAAACACCATATATTTT
CASSLLDRSSGNTIYF
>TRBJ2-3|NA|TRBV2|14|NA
TGTGCCAGCAGACGGAGGGACCTCACAGATACGCAGTATTTT
CASRRRDLTDTQYF
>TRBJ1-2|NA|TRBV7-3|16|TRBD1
TGTGCCAGCAGCTTCGGGGACAGGGGGACAAGATATGGCTACACCTTC
CASSFGDRGTRYGYTF
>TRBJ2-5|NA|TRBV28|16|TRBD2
TGTGCCAGCAGTCCGCTTGGAGAAGCGGGAGAGGAGACCCAGTACTTC
CASSPLGEAGEETQYF
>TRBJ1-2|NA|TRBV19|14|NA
TGTGCCAGTAGTACCGACAGGACTAACTATGGCTACACCTTC
CASSTDRTNYGYTF
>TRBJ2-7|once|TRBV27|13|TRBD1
TGTGCCAGCAGTTTAAGGGGGCTATACGAGCAGTACTTC
CASSLRGLYEQYF
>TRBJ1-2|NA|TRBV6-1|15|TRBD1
TGTGCCAGCAGTGAAAGGGACAGAAGCTTCTATGGCTACACCTTC
CASSERDRSFYGYTF
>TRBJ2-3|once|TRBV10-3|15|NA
TGTGCCACCACCGACGGGGGTTTTAGCACAGATACGCAGTATTTT
CATTDGGFSTDTQYF
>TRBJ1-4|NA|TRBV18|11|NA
TGTGCCAGCTCACCGAGGGAAAAACTGTTTTTT
CASSPREKLFF
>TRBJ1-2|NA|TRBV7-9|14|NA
TGTGCCTCGGGGGTAGGGTTGATGGTCTATGGCTACACCTTC
CASGVGLMVYGYTF
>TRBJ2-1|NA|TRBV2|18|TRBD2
TGTGCCAGCAGTGTGGAACTAGCGGGGGTCGCCTCCTACAATGAGCAGTTCTTC
CASSVELAGVASYNEQFF
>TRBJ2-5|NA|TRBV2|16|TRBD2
TGTGCCAGCAGTGAGGGACTAGCGGGGGGCCAAGAGACCCAGTACTTC
CASSEGLAGGQETQYF
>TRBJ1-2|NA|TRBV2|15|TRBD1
TGTGCCAGCAGTGAGGAGGGGACAGTGGAGGTTGGCTACACCTTC
CASSEEGTVEVGYTF
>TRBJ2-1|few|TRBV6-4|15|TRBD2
TGTGCCAGCAGTGAAGGGACTAGCGGGGTAAATGAGCAGTTCTTC
CASSEGTSGVNEQFF
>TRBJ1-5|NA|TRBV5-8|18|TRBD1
TGTGCCAGCAGCTTGGAGGGACAGGGGGTTCGCGGCAATCAGCCCCAGCATTTT
CASSLEGQGVRGNQPQHF